The clone carrying this T cell receptor (beta chain) was seen ten or more times. Its antigen is still unknown. TCRdb reanalysed the reads using MiXCR and keeps one entry per CDR3 protein. This table holds some 600,000 distinct CDR3 sequences, 20% to 30% found once. The sample originates from a study of T cell repertoires in cytomegalovirus infection. Study-wide context: Indications of both CMV infection and matching HLA type were provided by public TCR beta signatures.

Study-level results: Carriage of CMV together with the relevant HLA was identifiable through cumulative public TCR beta family frequency. The ex vivo response was dominated by HLA-C-restricted CMV-specific TCR beta clonotypes.

The CDR3 spans 14 residues. V dropped 5 bases and J dropped 1 base, with 11 bases sitting between them. From germline, CDR1 is SEHNR and CDR2 FQNEAQ (reference sequence). Sequenced input: CD8+ T cells from PBMCs. The sequence derives from a human donor in good health (CMV status not recorded). Some clones in this sample may be carry-over from other donors' samples. This chain joins TRBV7-9 and TRBJ1-2; no reliable D call. The DNA for the CDR3 is TGTGCCAGCAGCATCGGTGCCGTTAACTATGGCTACACCTTC. It is translated as CASSIGAVNYGYTF. The complete variable domain, with remaining parts taken from reference TRBV7-9 and TRBJ1-2, reads DTGVSQNPRHKITKRGQNVTFRCDPISEHNRLYWYRQTLGQGPEFLTYFQNEAQLEKSRLLSDRFSAERPKGSFSTLEIQRTEQGDSAMYLCASSIGAVNYGYTFGSGTRLTVV.